This T cell receptor (beta chain) is drawn from a study of spatial heterogeneity in lung cancer. This clonotype was observed many times. Via MiXCR, TCRdb re-called the 5' RACE reads, giving one row per CDR3 protein. The table records roughly 71,000 distinct CDR3 sequences, 8% to 10% of them present only once. Regarding time point: blood at routine non-recurrence follow-up after resection. Unsorted whole RNA of tumor, nontumor lung or frozen PBMC was sequenced. The germline CDR1 and CDR2 sequences are MNHNY and SVGAGI (reference sequence). The V segment lost 4 bases and the J segment 3 bases; nucleotides outside the gene matches: 3. CDR3 size: 14 residues.

V is TRBV6-6 and J is TRBJ2-7; TRBD2 agrees at 10 bases. The TCR was taken from a female donor with early-stage non-small cell lung cancer. This material consisted of PBMCs, taken at follow-up. CDR3 protein: CASSFQREGYEQYF. CDR3 in DNA: TGTGCCAGCAGTTTCCAGCGGGAGGGCTACGAGCAGTACTTC.